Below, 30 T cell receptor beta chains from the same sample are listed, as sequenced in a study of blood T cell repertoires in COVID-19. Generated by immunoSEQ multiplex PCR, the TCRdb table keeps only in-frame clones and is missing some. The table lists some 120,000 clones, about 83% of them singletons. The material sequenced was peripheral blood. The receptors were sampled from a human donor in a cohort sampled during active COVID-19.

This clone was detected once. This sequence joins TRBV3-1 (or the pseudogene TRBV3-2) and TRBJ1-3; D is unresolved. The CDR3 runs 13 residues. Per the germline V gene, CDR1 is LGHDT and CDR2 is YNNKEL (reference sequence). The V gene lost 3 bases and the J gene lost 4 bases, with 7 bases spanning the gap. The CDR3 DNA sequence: TGTGCCAGCAGCCATATATCCGGAAACACCATATATTTT. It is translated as CASSHISGNTIYF.

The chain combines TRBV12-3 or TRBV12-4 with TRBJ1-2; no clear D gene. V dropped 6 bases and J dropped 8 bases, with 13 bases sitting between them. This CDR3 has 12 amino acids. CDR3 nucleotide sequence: TGTGCCAGCAGAGCCCGTGGTGAGGGCTACACCTTC. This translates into CASRARGEGYTF.

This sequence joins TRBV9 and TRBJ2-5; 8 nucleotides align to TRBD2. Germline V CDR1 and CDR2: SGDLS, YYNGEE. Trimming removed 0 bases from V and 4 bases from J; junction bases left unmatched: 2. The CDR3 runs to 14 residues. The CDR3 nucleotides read TGTGCCAGCAGCGTAGTCGGGGGGGCAGAGACCCAGTACTTC. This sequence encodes CASSVVGGAETQYF.

This chain's CDR3 is CAWSVPGGLEQYF. The CDR3 DNA sequence: TGTGCCTGGAGTGTACCGGGAGGGCTCGAGCAGTACTTC. The V call is TRBV30, the J call TRBJ2-7; the match to TRBD2 covers 8 bases. The V and J ends lost 0 bases and 6 bases, in that order; junction bases with no gene match: 4. This CDR3 is built from 13 residues. Germline V CDR1 and CDR2: GTSNPN, SVGIG (reference sequence).

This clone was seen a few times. The CDR3, as DNA: TGTGCCAGTGTACCGACCCCCTCAGGGAATCAGCCCCAGCATTTT. Translated, it gives CASVPTPSGNQPQHF. The chain uses TRBV19 and TRBJ1-5, with D possibly being TRBD1 (5 bases). The germline V gene encodes CDR1 LNHDA and CDR2 SQIVND (reference sequence). Between the trimmed V and J ends, which lost 8 bases and 4 bases, there was a span of 18 bases. CDR3 size: 15 residues. Full variable domain (rest looked up from reference TRBV19 and TRBJ1-5): DGGITQSPKYLFRKEGQNVTLSCEQNLNHDAMYWYRQDPGQGLRLIYYSQIVNDFQKGDIAEGYSVSREKKESFPLTVTSAQKNPTAFYLCASVPTPSGNQPQHFGDGTRLSIL.

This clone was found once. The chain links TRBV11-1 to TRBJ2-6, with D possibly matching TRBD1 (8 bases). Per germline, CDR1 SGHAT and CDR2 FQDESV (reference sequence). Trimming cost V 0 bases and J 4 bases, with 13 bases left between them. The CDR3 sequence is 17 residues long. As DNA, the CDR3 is TGTGCCAGCAGCTTAGCTGGACAGGGAGGGGGGGCCAACGTCCTGACTTTC. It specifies CASSLAGQGGGANVLTF.

Here the CDR3 reads CASSQADSHEQYF. The CDR3 nucleotides are TGTGCCAGCAGCCAAGCCGACAGCCACGAGCAGTACTTC. This sequence joins TRBV3-1 (or the pseudogene TRBV3-2) and TRBJ2-7, with TRBD1 as a possible D gene (5 bases). The CDR3 covers 13 residues. V was trimmed by 1 base and J by 5 bases, leaving 9 bases between them. CDR1 is LGHDT, CDR2 YNNKEL, per germline (reference sequence).

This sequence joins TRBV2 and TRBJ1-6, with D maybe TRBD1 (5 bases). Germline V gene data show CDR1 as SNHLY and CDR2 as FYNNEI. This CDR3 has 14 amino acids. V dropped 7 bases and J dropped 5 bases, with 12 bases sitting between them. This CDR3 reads CASKRGIDNSPLHF. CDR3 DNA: TGTGCCAGCAAAAGGGGAATCGATAATTCACCCCTCCACTTT.

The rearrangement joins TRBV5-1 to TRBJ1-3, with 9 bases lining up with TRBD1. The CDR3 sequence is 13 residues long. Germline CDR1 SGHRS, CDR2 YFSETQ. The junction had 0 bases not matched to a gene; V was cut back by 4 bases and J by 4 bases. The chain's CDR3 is CASSGTGGNTIYF. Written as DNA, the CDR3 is TGCGCCAGCAGCGGGACAGGGGGAAACACCATATATTTT.

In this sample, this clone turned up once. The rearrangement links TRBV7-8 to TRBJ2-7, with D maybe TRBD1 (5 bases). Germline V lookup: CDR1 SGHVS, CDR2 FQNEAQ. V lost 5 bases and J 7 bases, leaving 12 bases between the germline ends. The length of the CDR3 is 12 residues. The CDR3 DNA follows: TGTGCCAGCAGCCCTTTTCAGGGTGAGCAGTACTTC. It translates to CASSPFQGEQYF. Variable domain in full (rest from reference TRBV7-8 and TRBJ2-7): GAGVSQSPRYKVAKRGQDVALRCDPISGHVSLFWYQQALGQGPEFLTYFQNEAQLDKSGLPSDRFFAERPEGSVSTLKIQRTQQEDSAVYLCASSPFQGEQYFGPGTRLTVT.

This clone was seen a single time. The CDR3 spells CAISESAGGTLRMDEQFF. CDR3 bases: TGTGCCATCAGTGAGTCGGCCGGGGGGACACTTCGGATGGATGAGCAGTTCTTC. This chain connects TRBV10-3 to TRBJ2-1; D might be TRBD2 (7 bases). The CDR3 covers 18 residues. V lost 0 bases and J 8 bases, leaving 23 bases between the germline ends. Germline CDR1 reads ENHRY; CDR2 reads SYGVKD.

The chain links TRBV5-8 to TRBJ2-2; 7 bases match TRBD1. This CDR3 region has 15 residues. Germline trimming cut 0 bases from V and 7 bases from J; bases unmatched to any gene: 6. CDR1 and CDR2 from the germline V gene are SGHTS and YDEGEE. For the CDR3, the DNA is TGTGCCAGCAGCTTGGCCGTACAGGGGATCGGGGAGCTGTTTTTT. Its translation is CASSLAVQGIGELFF.

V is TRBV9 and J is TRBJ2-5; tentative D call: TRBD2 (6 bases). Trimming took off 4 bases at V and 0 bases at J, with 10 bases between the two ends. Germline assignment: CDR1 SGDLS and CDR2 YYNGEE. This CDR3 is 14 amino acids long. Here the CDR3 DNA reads TGTGCCAGCAGCTTCAGGACTAACCAAGAGACCCAGTACTTC. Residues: CASSFRTNQETQYF.

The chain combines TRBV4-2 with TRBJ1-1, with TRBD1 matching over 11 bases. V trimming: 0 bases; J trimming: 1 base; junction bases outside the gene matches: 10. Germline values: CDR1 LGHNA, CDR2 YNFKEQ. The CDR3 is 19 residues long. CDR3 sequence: CASSQEGEDRGRWNTEAFF. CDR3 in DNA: TGTGCCAGCAGCCAAGAGGGAGAGGACAGGGGGCGATGGAACACTGAAGCTTTCTTT.

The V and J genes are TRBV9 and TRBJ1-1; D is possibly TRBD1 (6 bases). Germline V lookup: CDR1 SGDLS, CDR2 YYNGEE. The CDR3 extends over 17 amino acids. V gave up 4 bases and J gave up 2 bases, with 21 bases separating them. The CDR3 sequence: CASSPPGQAFANTEAFF. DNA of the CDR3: TGTGCCAGCAGCCCCCCGGGACAAGCTTTTGCAAACACTGAAGCTTTCTTT.

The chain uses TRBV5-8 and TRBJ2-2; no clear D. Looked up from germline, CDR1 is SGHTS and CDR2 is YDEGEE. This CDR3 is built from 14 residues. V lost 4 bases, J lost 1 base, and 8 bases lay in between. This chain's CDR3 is CASSVYKNTGELFF. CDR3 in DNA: TGTGCCAGCAGCGTATACAAGAACACCGGGGAGCTGTTTTTT.

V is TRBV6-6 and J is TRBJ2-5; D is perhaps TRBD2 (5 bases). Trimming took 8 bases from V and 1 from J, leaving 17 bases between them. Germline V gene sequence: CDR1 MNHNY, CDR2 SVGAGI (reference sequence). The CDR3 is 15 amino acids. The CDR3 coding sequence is TGTGCCAGCGGGGTAGCGAACAGCCTCCAAGAGACCCAGTACTTC. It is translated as CASGVANSLQETQYF.

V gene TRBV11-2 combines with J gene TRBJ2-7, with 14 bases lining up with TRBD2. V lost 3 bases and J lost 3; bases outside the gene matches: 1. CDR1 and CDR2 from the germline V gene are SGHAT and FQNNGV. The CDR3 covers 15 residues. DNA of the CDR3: TGTGCCAGCAGCTTGGGACTAGCGGGGGACTACGAGCAGTACTTC. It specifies CASSLGLAGDYEQYF.

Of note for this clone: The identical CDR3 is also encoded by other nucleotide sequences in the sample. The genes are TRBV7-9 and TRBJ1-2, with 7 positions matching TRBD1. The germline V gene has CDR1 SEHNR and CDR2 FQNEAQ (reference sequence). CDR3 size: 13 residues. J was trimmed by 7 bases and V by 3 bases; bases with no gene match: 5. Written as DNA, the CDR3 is TGTGCCAGCAGCTTGACAGGGCGATCTGGCTACACCTTC. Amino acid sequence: CASSLTGRSGYTF. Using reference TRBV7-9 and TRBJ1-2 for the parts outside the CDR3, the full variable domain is DTGVSQNPRHKITKRGQNVTFRCDPISEHNRLYWYRQTLGQGPEFLTYFQNEAQLEKSRLLSDRFSAERPKGSFSTLEIQRTEQGDSAMYLCASSLTGRSGYTFGSGTRLTVV.

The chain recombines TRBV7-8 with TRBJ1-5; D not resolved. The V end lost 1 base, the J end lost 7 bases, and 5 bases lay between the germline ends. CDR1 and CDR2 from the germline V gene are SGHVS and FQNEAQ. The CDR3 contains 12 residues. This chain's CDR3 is CASSLGQQPQHF. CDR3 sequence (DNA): TGTGCCAGCAGCTTAGGGCAACAGCCCCAGCATTTT.

The CDR3 coding sequence is TGTGCCAGCAGCCCGACTAGCGGGGGGTTCCGCTCCTACGAGCAGTACTTC. It specifies CASSPTSGGFRSYEQYF. The chain recombines TRBV3-1 (or the pseudogene TRBV3-2) with TRBJ2-7, with 13 bases fitting TRBD2. The CDR3 loop spans 17 amino acids. Germline lookup yields CDR1 LGHDT and CDR2 YNNKEL (reference sequence). With 4 bases clipped from V and 0 bases from J, the junction kept 6 bases outside the gene matches.

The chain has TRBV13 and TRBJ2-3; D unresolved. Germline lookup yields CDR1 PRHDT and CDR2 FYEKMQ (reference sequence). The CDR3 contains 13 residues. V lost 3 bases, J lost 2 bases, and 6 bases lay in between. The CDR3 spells CASSLRITDTQYF. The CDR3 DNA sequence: TGTGCCAGCAGCTTGAGAATCACAGATACGCAGTATTTT.

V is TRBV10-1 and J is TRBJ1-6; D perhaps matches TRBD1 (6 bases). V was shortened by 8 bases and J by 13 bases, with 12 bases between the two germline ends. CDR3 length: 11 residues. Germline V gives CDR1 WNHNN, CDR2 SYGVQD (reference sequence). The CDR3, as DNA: TGCGCCAGCCAACCACAGGGCCCCCTCCACTTT. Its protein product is CASQPQGPLHF.

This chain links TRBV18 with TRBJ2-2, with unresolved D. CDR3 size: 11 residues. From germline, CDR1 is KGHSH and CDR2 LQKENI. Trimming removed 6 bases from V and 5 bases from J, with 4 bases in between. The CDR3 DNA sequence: TGTGCCAGCTCGCTAACCGGGGAGCTGTTTTTT. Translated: CASSLTGELFF.

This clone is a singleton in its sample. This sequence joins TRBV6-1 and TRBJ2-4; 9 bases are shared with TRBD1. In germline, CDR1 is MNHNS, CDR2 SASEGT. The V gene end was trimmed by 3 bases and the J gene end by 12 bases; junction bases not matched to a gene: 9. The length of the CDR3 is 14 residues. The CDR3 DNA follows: TGTGCCAGCAGTGAGCCGGGACAGGGAGCCGATCAGTACTTC. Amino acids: CASSEPGQGADQYF.

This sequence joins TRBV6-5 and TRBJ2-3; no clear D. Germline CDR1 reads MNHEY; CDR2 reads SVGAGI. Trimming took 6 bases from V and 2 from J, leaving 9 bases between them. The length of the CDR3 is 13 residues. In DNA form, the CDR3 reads TGTGCCAGCAGGAGAGATGTCACAGATACGCAGTATTTT. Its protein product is CASRRDVTDTQYF.

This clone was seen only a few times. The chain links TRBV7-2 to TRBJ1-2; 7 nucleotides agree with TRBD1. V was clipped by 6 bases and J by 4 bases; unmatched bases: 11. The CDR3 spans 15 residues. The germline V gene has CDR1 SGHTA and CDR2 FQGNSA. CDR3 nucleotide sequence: TGTGCCAGCAGTTCTAGACAGGGCTTACCCTATGGCTACACCTTC. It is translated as CASSSRQGLPYGYTF.

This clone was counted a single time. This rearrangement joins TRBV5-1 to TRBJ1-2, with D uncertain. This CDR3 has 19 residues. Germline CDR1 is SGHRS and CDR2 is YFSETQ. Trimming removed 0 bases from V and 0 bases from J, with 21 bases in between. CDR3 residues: CASSLDNRSVGRSNYGYTF. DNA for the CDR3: TGCGCCAGCAGCTTGGATAATAGATCGGTCGGGAGATCTAACTATGGCTACACCTTC.

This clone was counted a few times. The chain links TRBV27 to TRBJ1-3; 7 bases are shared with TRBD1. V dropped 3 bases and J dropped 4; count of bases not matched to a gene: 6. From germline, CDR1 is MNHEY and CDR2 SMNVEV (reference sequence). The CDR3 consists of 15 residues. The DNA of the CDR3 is TGTGCCAGCAGTTTGGGCAGGGGGAGGGGAAACACCATATATTTT. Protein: CASSLGRGRGNTIYF.

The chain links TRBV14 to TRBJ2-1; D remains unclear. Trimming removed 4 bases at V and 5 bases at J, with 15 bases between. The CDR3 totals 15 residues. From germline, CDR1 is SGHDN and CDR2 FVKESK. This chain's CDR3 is CASSPTPRVDNEQFF. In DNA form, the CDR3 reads TGTGCCAGCAGCCCGACCCCCCGGGTCGACAATGAGCAGTTCTTC.